This T cell receptor beta chain was identified in a study of blood T cell repertoires in COVID-19. Original methodology: Scientists estimated how many nucleated cells there were by amplifying reference gene primers. Data came from immunoSEQ multiplex PCR; TCRdb stores just in-frame clones and leaves some out. The V and J calls and clone size are taken from that table; D and trimming were inferred from the DNA. The profile shows about 190,000 clones, 85% to 90% of them singletons. The CDR3 has 14 amino acids. J gave up 2 bases and V 5 bases, and 4 bases lay outside the gene matches. Germline-derived CDR1 and CDR2 are MNHNY and SVGAGI (reference sequence).

What was sequenced was peripheral blood. The receptor's source is a man between 35 and 55 years old with active or convalescent COVID-19. V gene TRBV6-6 combines with J gene TRBJ2-3; 7 nucleotides line up with TRBD2. CDR3 protein: CASSRAGITDTQYF. The CDR3 coding sequence is TGTGCCAGCAGTAGAGCGGGGATCACAGATACGCAGTATTTT.